Listed here are 17 T cell receptor beta chains from one sample, sequenced in a study of shared T cell receptors in the human thymus. Here immunoSEQ multiplex PCR was the method, and the copy in TCRdb shows in-frame clones only, minus some. Of about 500,000 clones in the sample, approximately 80% were seen once. The same sample was also used in a study of human thymus T cells.

The source material was thymocytes. Every receptor here comes from a boy in the first two years of life with a congenital heart defect.

The V call is TRBV9, the J call TRBJ1-2; D gene ambiguous. There are 14 residues in the CDR3. CDR1 is SGDLS, CDR2 YYNGEE, per germline. Deletions cut 4 bases from V and 3 bases from J, with 13 bases between. The CDR3 reads CASSSGRYDYGYTF. The CDR3 DNA is TGTGCCAGCAGCTCGGGAAGGTATGACTATGGCTACACCTTC. Variable domain in full (rest from reference TRBV9 and TRBJ1-2): DSGVTQTPKHLITATGQRVTLRCSPRSGDLSVYWYQQSLDQGLQFLIQYYNGEERAKGNILERFSAQQFPDLHSELNLSSLELGDSALYFCASSSGRYDYGYTFGSGTRLTVV.

The chain couples TRBV11-3 to TRBJ2-5; tentative D call: TRBD1 (6 bases). The J call may be in error: the DNA end matches TRBJ2-7 better. The CDR3 has 18 residues. Looked up from germline, CDR1 is SGHNT and CDR2 is YENEEA. In DNA form, the CDR3 reads TGTGCCAGCAGCTTAGGACGAGTCGAGGGACATAGCTCCTACGAGCAGTACTTC. Amino acids: CASSLGRVEGHSSYEQYF.

The chain recombines TRBV29-1 with TRBJ1-1; D might be TRBD1 (5 bases). Germline CDR1 reads SQVTM; CDR2 reads ANQGSEA. V gave up 5 bases and J gave up 0 bases, with 10 bases separating them. The CDR3 loop spans 13 amino acids. The CDR3 loop is CSVRDFMNTEAFF. Written as DNA, the CDR3 is TGCAGCGTTAGGGACTTTATGAACACTGAAGCTTTCTTT. Filled out from reference TRBV29-1 and TRBJ1-1, the complete variable domain reads SAVISQKPSRDICQRGTSLTIQCQVDSQVTMMFWYRQQPGQSLTLIATANQGSEATYESGFVIDKFPISRPNLTFSTLTVSNMSPEDSSIYLCSVRDFMNTEAFFGQGTRLTVV.

The rearrangement uses TRBV27 and TRBJ2-3, with 10 bases identical to TRBD1. V lost 4 bases, J lost 2 bases, and 6 bases stayed unmatched. CDR1 and CDR2 (germline): MNHEY, SMNVEV (reference sequence). The CDR3 sequence is 16 residues long. The DNA for the CDR3 is TGTGCCAGCAGTTCCGGGACAGGGGAGGACACAGATACGCAGTATTTT. It specifies CASSSGTGEDTDTQYF.

The V call is TRBV19, the J call TRBJ1-2, with 12 bases lining up with TRBD1. CDR1 LNHDA and CDR2 SQIVND come from the germline V gene (reference sequence). This CDR3 is built from 16 residues. After removal of 9 bases from V and 5 bases from J, the junction contained 13 bases not matched to a gene. CDR3 sequence: CASHPRDRGRWYGYTF. The CDR3 nucleotides read TGTGCCAGCCATCCCCGGGACAGGGGGCGATGGTATGGCTACACCTTC.

V and J are TRBV28 and TRBJ2-1, with 10 bases aligning to TRBD2. This CDR3 region has 15 residues. V lost 2 bases, J lost 4 bases, and 2 bases stayed unmatched. Germline V lookup: CDR1 MDHEN, CDR2 SYDVKM. CDR3 amino acids: CASSLKRGGYNEQFF. The CDR3 DNA sequence: TGTGCCAGCAGTTTAAAGCGGGGGGGATACAATGAGCAGTTCTTC.

V is TRBV11-2 and J is TRBJ1-2; no definite D call. This CDR3 contains 15 residues. Germline CDR1 reads SGHAT; CDR2 reads FQNNGV. V dropped 1 base and J dropped 3 bases, with 12 bases sitting between them. The CDR3 sequence is CASSLGGGRDYGYTF. The CDR3, as DNA: TGTGCCAGCAGCTTAGGGGGAGGTCGGGACTATGGCTACACCTTC.

V and J are TRBV6-4 and TRBJ2-2; D is perhaps TRBD1 (5 bases). V lost 0 bases and J 7 bases, leaving 12 bases between the germline ends. The CDR3 totals 15 residues. Germline V gene lookup returns CDR1 MRHNA and CDR2 SNTAGT. The CDR3 DNA sequence: TGTGCCAGCAGTGACTCAGGGGCGGTCGACGGGGAGCTGTTTTTT. Its translation is CASSDSGAVDGELFF.

V and J are TRBV13 and TRBJ2-1; TRBD1 matches at 7 bases. The CDR3 covers 12 residues. V was clipped by 5 bases and J by 5 bases; unmatched bases: 0. CDR1 and CDR2 from the germline V gene are PRHDT and FYEKMQ (reference sequence). The CDR3 nucleotides are TGTGCCAGCAGCCAGGGGGACAATGAGCAGTTCTTC. It specifies CASSQGDNEQFF. Full variable domain (missing parts from reference TRBV13 and TRBJ2-1): AAGVIQSPRHLIKEKRETATLKCYPIPRHDTVYWYQQGPGQDPQFLISFYEKMQSDKGSIPDRFSAQQFSDYHSELNMSSLELGDSALYFCASSQGDNEQFFGPGTRLTVL.

Turning to this clone: Other DNA sequences in this sample translate to the same CDR3. The rearrangement joins TRBV20-1 to TRBJ2-1; D remains ambiguous. This CDR3 is built from 11 residues. Germline V gene sequence: CDR1 DFQATT, CDR2 SNEGSKA (reference sequence). The V end was cut by 1 base, the J end by 5 bases, with 3 bases between. CDR3: CSARVNNEQFF. The DNA for the CDR3 is TGCAGTGCTAGAGTCAACAATGAGCAGTTCTTC.

The V call is TRBV30, the J call TRBJ2-1; no reliable D call. V was shortened by 2 bases and J by 5 bases, with 13 bases between the two germline ends. Germline loops: CDR1 GTSNPN, CDR2 SVGIG (reference sequence). CDR3 length: 14 residues. CDR3: CAWSYPLRDNEQFF. Written as DNA, the CDR3 is TGTGCCTGGAGTTACCCCCTACGTGACAATGAGCAGTTCTTC.

The gene calls are TRBV19 and TRBJ2-1; weak D call: TRBD2 (6 bases). The CDR3 is 12 amino acids. The germline CDR1 and CDR2 sequences are LNHDA and SQIVND (reference sequence). Trimming took 8 bases from V and 5 from J, leaving 10 bases between them. CDR3 sequence reads: CASGTGHNEQFF. In DNA form, the CDR3 reads TGTGCCAGTGGGACTGGCCACAATGAGCAGTTCTTC.

The chain recombines TRBV7-9 with TRBJ2-7; D remains ambiguous. In germline, CDR1 is SEHNR, CDR2 FQNEAQ (reference sequence). V lost 5 bases to trimming and J lost 2 bases, with 7 bases between them. This CDR3 is 12 amino acids long. For the CDR3, the DNA is TGTGCCAGCAGCCTGCGCGCCTACGAGCAGTACTTC. It codes for CASSLRAYEQYF. Filled out from reference TRBV7-9 and TRBJ2-7, the complete variable domain reads DTGVSQNPRHKITKRGQNVTFRCDPISEHNRLYWYRQTLGQGPEFLTYFQNEAQLEKSRLLSDRFSAERPKGSFSTLEIQRTEQGDSAMYLCASSLRAYEQYFGPGTRLTVT.

The chain joins TRBV6-1 to TRBJ2-7; TRBD2 aligns across 14 bases. CDR1 and CDR2 from the germline V gene are MNHNS and SASEGT. The junction had 6 bases not matched to a gene; V was cut back by 3 bases and J by 2 bases. The CDR3 runs to 17 residues. Written as DNA, the CDR3 is TGTGCCAGCAGTGAGACTAGCGGGAGGGGAAATCCCTACGAGCAGTACTTC. Protein: CASSETSGRGNPYEQYF.

This clone has only one observation. The chain has TRBV19 and TRBJ1-2; D remains unclear. This CDR3 has 14 amino acids. CDR1 LNHDA and CDR2 SQIVND come from the germline V gene (reference sequence). The V gene lost 6 bases and the J gene lost 2 bases, with 13 bases spanning the gap. CDR3 in DNA: TGTGCCAGTAGCCCAGTCGGGGTAAACTATGGCTACACCTTC. This codes for CASSPVGVNYGYTF.

The gene calls are TRBV5-4 and TRBJ2-7, with D possibly matching TRBD2 (5 bases). This CDR3 is built from 13 residues. From germline, CDR1 is SGHNT and CDR2 YYREEE (reference sequence). Trimming took 4 bases from V and 12 from J, leaving 20 bases between them. CDR3 loop: CASSLNVRGPPYF. In nucleotides, the CDR3 is TGTGCCAGCAGCCTCAACGTCCGGGGTCCGCCGTACTTC.

The rearrangement joins TRBV16 to TRBJ1-5; TRBD1 agrees at 12 bases. V dropped 5 bases and J dropped 5; count of bases not matched to a gene: 7. The germline V gene encodes CDR1 KGHSY and CDR2 FQNENV. The CDR3 totals 16 residues. The CDR3 loop is CASSSAGTGGHQPQHF. DNA for the CDR3: TGTGCCAGCAGCAGCGCCGGGACAGGGGGCCATCAGCCCCAGCATTTT.